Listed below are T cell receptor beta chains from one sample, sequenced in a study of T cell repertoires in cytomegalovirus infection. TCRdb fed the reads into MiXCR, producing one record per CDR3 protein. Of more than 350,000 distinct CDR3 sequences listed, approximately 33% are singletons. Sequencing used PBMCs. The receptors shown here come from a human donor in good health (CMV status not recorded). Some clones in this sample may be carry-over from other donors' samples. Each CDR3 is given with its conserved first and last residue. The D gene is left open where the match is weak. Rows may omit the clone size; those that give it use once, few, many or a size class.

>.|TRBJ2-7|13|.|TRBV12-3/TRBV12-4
TGTGCCAGCAGTTTCCCTCCGAACTACGAGCAGTACTTC
CASSFPPNYEQYF
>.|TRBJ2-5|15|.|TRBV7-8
TGTGCCAGCAGCCCCCCGGGACTCCACCAAGAGACCCAGTACTTC
CASSPPGLHQETQYF
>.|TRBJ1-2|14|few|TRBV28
TGTGCCAGCAGTTTACAAAGCCAGAACTATGGCTACACCTTC
CASSLQSQNYGYTF
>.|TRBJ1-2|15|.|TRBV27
TGTGCCAGCAGTTTGGGACCGGCTCATAACTATGGCTACACCTTC
CASSLGPAHNYGYTF
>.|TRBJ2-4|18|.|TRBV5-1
TGCGCCAGCAGCTTGGCCTCGTCGGTCTCGTCAGCCAAAAACATTCAGTACTTC
CASSLASSVSSAKNIQYF
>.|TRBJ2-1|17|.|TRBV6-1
TGTGCCAGCAGTGAAATGGCGGAGGGGGGTTCCTACAATGAGCAGTTCTTC
CASSEMAEGGSYNEQFF
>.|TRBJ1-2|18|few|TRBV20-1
TGCAGTGCTAGTTTATTGGGGACCCTCCTCCCCCTAGGGCATGGCTACACCTTC
CSASLLGTLLPLGHGYTF
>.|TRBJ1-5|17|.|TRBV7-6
TGTGCCAGCAGCCCCGCCCCGGGCAAGGAGCGCAATCAGCCCCAGCATTTT
CASSPAPGKERNQPQHF
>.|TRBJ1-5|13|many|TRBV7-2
TGTGCCAGCAGCTCCGGGAATCTCAAGCCCCAGCATTTT
CASSSGNLKPQHF
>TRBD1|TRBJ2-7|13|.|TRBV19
TGTGCCACCCTGGGACAGAACTCCTACGAGCAGTACTTC
CATLGQNSYEQYF
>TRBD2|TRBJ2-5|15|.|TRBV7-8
TGTGACAGCAGCTTACGGCGGGGGGGGAGAGATACCCAGTACTTC
CDSSLRRGGRDTQYF
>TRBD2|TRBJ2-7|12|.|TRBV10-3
TGTGCCGTGTCTAGCGGGGCCTACGAGCAGTACTTC
CAVSSGAYEQYF
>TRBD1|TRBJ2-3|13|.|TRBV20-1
TGCAGTGTCTCGACAGGGGTAAGAGATACGCAGTATTTT
CSVSTGVRDTQYF
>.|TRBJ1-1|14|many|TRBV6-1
TGTGCCAGCAGTCAGACAGGTTTACGGACTGAAGCTTTCTTT
CASSQTGLRTEAFF
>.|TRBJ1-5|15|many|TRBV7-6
TGTGCCAGCAGCTTAGAGGGGGGGGGACATCAGCCCCAGCATTTT
CASSLEGGGHQPQHF
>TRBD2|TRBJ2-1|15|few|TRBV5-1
TGCGCCAGCAGCTTAGTCGGCGGGGGGCCGACTGAGCAGTTCTTC
CASSLVGGGPTEQFF
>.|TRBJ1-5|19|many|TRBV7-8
TGTGCCAGCAGCTTAGGCCCGCTCTCCGGGACATCAGCGCATCAGCCCCAGCATTTT
CASSLGPLSGTSAHQPQHF
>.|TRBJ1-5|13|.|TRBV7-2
TGTGCAAGCCGCTTAAACCCTCTAGTGCCGCAGCATTTT
CASRLNPLVPQHF
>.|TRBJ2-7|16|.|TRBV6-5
TGTGCCAGCAGTTACACGACTGGCGGGGCCTCCTACGAGCAGTACTTC
CASSYTTGGASYEQYF
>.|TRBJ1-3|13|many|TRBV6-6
TGTGCCAGCCGAGACAATTCGAGGGACACCATATATTTT
CASRDNSRDTIYF
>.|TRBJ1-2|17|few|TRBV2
TGTGCCAGCACAACCCGTATGACGGGGGTGAAAAACTATGGCTACACCTTC
CASTTRMTGVKNYGYTF
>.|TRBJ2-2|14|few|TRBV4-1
TGCGCCAGCAGCCAAGACGGAGGGCCCGGGGAGCTGTTTTTT
CASSQDGGPGELFF
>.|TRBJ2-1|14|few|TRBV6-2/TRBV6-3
TGTGCCAGCACCCTTCGTTGGGACACCCTTGAGCAGTTCTTC
CASTLRWDTLEQFF
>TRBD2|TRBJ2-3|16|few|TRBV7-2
TGTGCCAGCAGCTTAGGGGCCCCCCAGCGGGGGGATACGCAGTATTTT
CASSLGAPQRGDTQYF
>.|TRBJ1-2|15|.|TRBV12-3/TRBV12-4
TGTGCCAGCAGTTATAAAGGTGTCCAAGACTATGGCTACACCTTC
CASSYKGVQDYGYTF
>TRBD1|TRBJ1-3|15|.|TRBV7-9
TGTGCCAGCAGCCGCTCAGACAGGGGAGGAAACACCATATATTTT
CASSRSDRGGNTIYF
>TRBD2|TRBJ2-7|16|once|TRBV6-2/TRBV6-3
TGTGCCAGCAGTTACTCGAGGCCTAGCGGGGTTGACGTGCAGTACTTC
CASSYSRPSGVDVQYF
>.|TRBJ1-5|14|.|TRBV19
TGTGCCAGTAGCCGGACAGTAAGCAATCAGCCCCAGCATTTT
CASSRTVSNQPQHF
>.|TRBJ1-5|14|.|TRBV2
TGTGCCAGCAACCCGGACTGTAGCAATCAGCCCCAGCATTTT
CASNPDCSNQPQHF
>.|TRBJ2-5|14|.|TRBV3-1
TGTGCCAGCAGCCAAACAGGTTTACAAGAGACCCAGTACTTC
CASSQTGLQETQYF
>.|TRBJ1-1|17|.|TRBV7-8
TGTGCCAGAAGCTTAGAGGTGCCATGGGGCGGGTTTACTGACGCTTTCTTT
CARSLEVPWGGFTDAFF
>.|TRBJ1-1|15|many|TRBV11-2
TGTGCCAGCAGCTTCAGGGGACTTATGAACACTGAAGCTTTCTTT
CASSFRGLMNTEAFF
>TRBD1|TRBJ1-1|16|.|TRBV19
TGTGCCAGTAGCCTCTCGTCCAGGGGGCTATATACTGAAGCTTTCTTT
CASSLSSRGLYTEAFF
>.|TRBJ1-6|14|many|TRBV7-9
TGTGCCAGCAGCTACGACAGAAGAGGTTCACCCCTCCACTTT
CASSYDRRGSPLHF
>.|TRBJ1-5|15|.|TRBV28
TGTGCCAGCAGTCCCTCGACAGATTACAATCAGCCCCAGCATTTT
CASSPSTDYNQPQHF
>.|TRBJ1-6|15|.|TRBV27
TGTGCCAGCAGTTGGAGGGTGTGGGATAATTCACCCCTCCACTTT
CASSWRVWDNSPLHF
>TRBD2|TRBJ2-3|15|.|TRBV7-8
TGTGCCAGCAGGGGGGGGAGCGGGGTGACAGATACGCAGTATTTT
CASRGGSGVTDTQYF
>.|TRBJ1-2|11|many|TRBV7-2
TGTGCCAGCAGCTTAGACTATGGCTACACCTTC
CASSLDYGYTF
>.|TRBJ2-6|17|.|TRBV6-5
TGTGCCAGTACCCCGGGACCCACCCTATCTGGGGCCAACGTCCTGACTTTC
CASTPGPTLSGANVLTF
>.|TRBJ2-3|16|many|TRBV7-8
TGTGCCAGCAGCTTAAACCCAGGAGTACACACAGATACGCAGTATTTT
CASSLNPGVHTDTQYF
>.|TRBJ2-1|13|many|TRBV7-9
TGTGCCAGCAGCTTATTCGACCCGGGAGAGCAGTTCTTC
CASSLFDPGEQFF
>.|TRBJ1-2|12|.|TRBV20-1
TGCAGTGCTAGAGATCTGGCGGCTGGCTACACCTTC
CSARDLAAGYTF
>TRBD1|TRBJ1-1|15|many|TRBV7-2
TGTGCCAGCAGCTCTCAGGGGGGGGAGAACACTGAAGCTTTCTTT
CASSSQGGENTEAFF
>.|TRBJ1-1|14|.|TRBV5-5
TGTGCCAGCAGCGCTAAGACACTGAACACTGAAGCTTTCTTT
CASSAKTLNTEAFF
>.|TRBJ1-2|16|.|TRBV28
TGTGCCAGCAGTTTATACAGGGACGAACCTAACTATGTCTACACCTTC
CASSLYRDEPNYVYTF
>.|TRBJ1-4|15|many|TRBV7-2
TGTGCCAGCAGCCCCCGGGGGTCGGCTAATGAAAAACTGTTTTTT
CASSPRGSANEKLFF
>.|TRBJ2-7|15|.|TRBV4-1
TGCGACAGCATCCGAGACGACACCCCGGACGACGAGCAGTACTTC
CDSIRDDTPDDEQYF
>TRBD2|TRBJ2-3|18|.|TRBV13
TGTGCCAGCAGCCCGTCAGCGACTAGCGGACACCACACAGATACGCAGTATTTT
CASSPSATSGHHTDTQYF